The present T cell receptor (beta chain) was sequenced within a study of spatial heterogeneity in lung cancer. About the research overall: The study observed each unique TCR and UMI combination more than ten times on average in raw reads.

This clonotype came up a few times. Individually, TCR cDNA molecules were each labelled with a unique molecular identifier. TCRdb re-derived calls from the 5' RACE reads in MiXCR, one entry per CDR3 protein. Among fewer than 60,000 distinct CDR3 sequences, under 8% were seen once, and the ten largest hold around 33%. The CDR3 runs 17 residues. Germline V gene lookup returns CDR1 KGHSH and CDR2 LQKENI. Between the trimmed V and J ends, which lost 2 bases and 0 bases, there was a span of 11 bases. Time point noted: blood at routine non-recurrence follow-up after resection. Frozen PBMC, nontumor lung or tumor provided whole RNA, which was sequenced unsorted.

The TCR comes from a female donor with early-stage non-small cell lung cancer. V and J are TRBV18 and TRBJ2-6, with D maybe TRBD1 (5 bases). Sequenced material: PBMCs, taken at follow-up. CDR3 nucleotides: TGTGCCAGCTCACCAGTGACAGCCAGCTCTGGGGCCAACGTCCTGACTTTC. Translation: CASSPVTASSGANVLTF.